The entry below describes one TCR beta chain. Antigen unknown. These data originate in a study of T cell responses to AZD1222 COVID-19 vaccine. Study results and caveats: Spike-specific TCR breadth and depth both grew after two AZD1222 doses.

Only in-frame clones appear in the TCRdb table, and some are missing; sequencing was by immunoSEQ multiplex PCR. The data hold approximately 170,000 clones, with around nine tenths observed a single time. The V gene's germline CDR1 is SGHRS and CDR2 YFSETQ. V shed 4 bases and J 8 bases; nucleotides not matched to a gene: 11. CDR3 size: 14 residues. This TCR derives from an adult who received the AZD1222 COVID-19 vaccine. The sequencing used peripheral blood, collected 28 days after the second AZD1222 dose. The rearrangement joins TRBV5-1 to TRBJ1-2; TRBD1 agrees at 7 bases. The CDR3 region is CASSPMDRFGGYTF. The CDR3 DNA is TGCGCCAGCAGCCCGATGGACAGGTTCGGGGGCTACACCTTC.